Below are 21 T cell receptor beta chains sequenced from a single sample in a study of blood T cell repertoires in COVID-19. Generated by immunoSEQ multiplex PCR, the TCRdb table keeps only in-frame clones and is missing some. The repertoire holds about 73,000 clones, with 83% as singletons. Input material: peripheral blood. These receptors all stem from an older woman with acute or convalescent COVID-19.

The J gene is TRBJ1-1, the V gene TRBV6-5, with D tentatively TRBD1 (5 bases). CDR3 length: 15 residues. Trimming cost V 2 bases and J 4 bases, with 14 bases left between them. The germline V gene encodes CDR1 MNHEY and CDR2 SVGAGI. CDR3 DNA sequence: TGTGCCAGCAGTTACGGGGGGGGTCGGAGCACTGAAGCTTTCTTT. Translating it yields CASSYGGGRSTEAFF.

The V and J genes are TRBV5-1 and TRBJ2-2; a possible D gene is TRBD2 (7 bases). This CDR3 has 16 residues. CDR1 SGHRS and CDR2 YFSETQ come from the germline V gene. V gave up 0 bases and J gave up 1 base, with 10 bases separating them. The CDR3, as DNA: TGCGCCAGCAGCTTGGGCGGGGGCCTGAACACCGGGGAGCTGTTTTTT. Translated, it gives CASSLGGGLNTGELFF.

This chain links TRBV27 with TRBJ2-3; D is perhaps TRBD1 (6 bases). The CDR3 runs 13 residues. Looked up from germline, CDR1 is MNHEY and CDR2 is SMNVEV (reference sequence). The V end lost 9 bases, the J end lost 3 bases, and 13 bases lay between the germline ends. CDR3 DNA: TGTGCCAGTAGACAGGATGGTACAGATACGCAGTATTTT. This encodes CASRQDGTDTQYF.

The V call is TRBV27, the J call TRBJ2-7; 7 bases match TRBD1. The CDR3 covers 13 residues. Trimming took 2 bases from V and 6 from J; bases not matched to a gene: 4. Germline V lookup: CDR1 MNHEY, CDR2 SMNVEV (reference sequence). Written as DNA, the CDR3 is TGTGCCAGCAGTTTACCTGGGACAGTCGAGCAGTACTTC. As protein: CASSLPGTVEQYF.

The chain joins TRBV19 to TRBJ2-1, with D tentatively TRBD1 (6 bases). CDR3 length: 11 amino acids. Germline V gene data show CDR1 as LNHDA and CDR2 as SQIVND (reference sequence). V gave up 7 bases and J gave up 9 bases, with 10 bases separating them. This CDR3 reads CASTGDIEQFF. The DNA for the CDR3 is TGTGCCAGTACAGGGGACATTGAGCAGTTCTTC.

This clone was seen only once. This chain uses TRBV27 with TRBJ1-6, with D possibly being TRBD1 (6 bases). CDR3 length equals 18 residues. Looked up from germline, CDR1 is MNHEY and CDR2 is SMNVEV (reference sequence). The V end was cut by 5 bases, the J end by 0 bases, with 17 bases between. The CDR3 loop is CASSTIPGQNSYNSPLHF. The CDR3 region has the DNA TGTGCCAGCAGTACCATACCCGGACAGAACTCCTATAATTCACCCCTCCACTTT.

The chain carries TRBV3-1 (or the pseudogene TRBV3-2) and TRBJ1-2; no definite D call. CDR3 length: 14 amino acids. CDR1 LGHDT and CDR2 YNNKEL come from the germline V gene (reference sequence). V lost 4 bases and J 1 base, leaving 10 bases between the germline ends. For the CDR3, the DNA is TGTGCCAGCAGCCCCCCGGGTCTTAACTATGGCTACACCTTC. This translates into CASSPPGLNYGYTF.

This clone was seen a single time. The CDR3 nucleotides read TGTGCCAGCAGTCCCCGGGGGGCATCCTACAATGAGCAGTTCTTC. It specifies CASSPRGASYNEQFF. The chain combines TRBV27 with TRBJ2-1, with D tentatively TRBD2 (7 bases). The germline V gene has CDR1 MNHEY and CDR2 SMNVEV (reference sequence). Trimming left V 5 bases short and J 1 base short, with 12 bases between. This CDR3 comprises 15 residues.

Note on this clone: A read error may account for a junction end that differs from germline. The V gene is TRBV5-1, the J gene TRBJ1-1, with 12 bases fitting TRBD1. In germline, CDR1 is SGHRS, CDR2 YFSETQ. The CDR3 spans 15 residues. As DNA, the CDR3 is TGCGCCAGCAGCCCCACGAGGGGACAGGGGGCGCGGGGAATCTTT. Translation gives CASSPTRGQGARGIF.

V is TRBV9 and J is TRBJ1-1; possibly TRBD1 for D (5 bases). From germline, CDR1 is SGDLS and CDR2 YYNGEE. The V end lost 1 base, the J end lost 11 bases, and 18 bases lay between the germline ends. This CDR3 comprises 14 residues. This chain's CDR3 is CASSVRGEPSGAFF. The DNA of the CDR3 is TGTGCCAGCAGCGTACGAGGGGAACCTAGCGGGGCTTTCTTT.

As for this clone: Other DNA sequences in the sample encode the same CDR3. The rearrangement links TRBV12-3 or TRBV12-4 to TRBJ1-1; D is unclear. The CDR3 runs to 13 residues. V lost 1 base to trimming and J lost 2 bases, with 5 bases between them. CDR3 bases: TGTGCCAGCAGTTTAGGGCCAAACACTGAAGCTTTCTTT. Its translation is CASSLGPNTEAFF.

This chain links TRBV7-3 with TRBJ2-3, with 8 bases matching TRBD2. The CDR3 has 16 residues. Germline V lookup: CDR1 SGHTA, CDR2 FQGTGA. The V segment lost 2 bases and the J segment 5 bases; nucleotides outside the gene matches: 9. CDR3 in amino acids: CASSLGNGGAGDTQYF. DNA for the CDR3: TGTGCCAGCAGCTTAGGAAACGGGGGGGCTGGAGATACGCAGTATTTT.

The rearrangement joins TRBV10-3 to TRBJ1-1; 7 bases are shared with TRBD1. V was clipped by 3 bases and J by 1 base; unmatched bases: 5. Germline V CDR1 and CDR2: ENHRY, SYGVKD. The CDR3 consists of 15 residues. CDR3 sequence reads: CAISDGGGPNTEAFF. CDR3 sequence (DNA): TGTGCCATCAGTGATGGAGGGGGCCCGAACACTGAAGCTTTCTTT.

The chain is built from TRBV7-8 and TRBJ2-2, with D maybe TRBD1 (6 bases). V lost 4 bases to trimming and J lost 4 bases, with 25 bases between them. The length of the CDR3 is 19 residues. Germline CDR1 reads SGHVS; CDR2 reads FQNEAQ. The chain's CDR3 is CASSSLTLQGRKFTGELFF. CDR3 DNA: TGTGCCAGCAGCTCCCTCACCTTACAGGGAAGGAAGTTCACCGGGGAGCTGTTTTTT.

This clone was detected many times. V gene TRBV6-1 combines with J gene TRBJ2-5; a possible D gene is TRBD1 (6 bases). V was cut by 4 bases and J by 2 bases, with 17 bases left in between. The germline CDR1 and CDR2 sequences are MNHNS and SASEGT. The CDR3 consists of 16 residues. The CDR3 is CASSVQPKGVQETQYF. The CDR3 bases are TGTGCCAGCAGTGTTCAACCTAAGGGGGTTCAAGAGACCCAGTACTTC.

This chain links TRBV5-1 with TRBJ1-1; D is perhaps TRBD1 (6 bases). V lost 0 bases, J lost 13 bases, and 13 bases lay in between. The CDR3 is made up of 12 amino acids. The germline V gene has CDR1 SGHRS and CDR2 YFSETQ. The CDR3 coding sequence is TGCGCCAGCAGCTTGGAAGGGGGAGTGGGTTTCTTT. Translating it yields CASSLEGGVGFF.

This clone came up once. The V call is TRBV2, the J call TRBJ1-1; perhaps TRBD1 as D (6 bases). CDR3 length: 15 residues. Germline V lookup: CDR1 SNHLY, CDR2 FYNNEI. The V gene lost 2 bases and the J gene lost 5 bases, with 15 bases spanning the gap. Here the CDR3 reads CASSESDRLSTEAFF. CDR3 DNA sequence: TGTGCCAGCAGTGAAAGTGACAGGCTGAGTACTGAAGCTTTCTTT. The full variable domain, with the rest looked up from reference TRBV2 and TRBJ1-1, is EPEVTQTPSHQVTQMGQEVILRCVPISNHLYFYWYRQILGQKVEFLVSFYNNEISEKSEIFDDQFSVERPDGSNFTLKIRSTKLEDSAMYFCASSESDRLSTEAFFGQGTRLTVV.

The chain links TRBV19 to TRBJ2-7; weak D call: TRBD1 (6 bases). Germline V lookup: CDR1 LNHDA, CDR2 SQIVND (reference sequence). V was trimmed by 6 bases and J by 7 bases, leaving 19 bases between them. The CDR3 consists of 14 residues. CDR3 in DNA: TGTGCCAGTAGCCCCGGGACACACAAAGGGGAGCAGTACTTC. Translation: CASSPGTHKGEQYF.

The V call is TRBV6-2 or TRBV6-3, the J call TRBJ2-5; TRBD1 agrees at 9 bases. Germline CDR1 and CDR2: MNHEY and SVGEGT. Trimming cost V 0 bases and J 2 bases; bases outside gene matches: 4. There are 16 residues in the CDR3. CDR3 DNA sequence: TGTGCCAGCAGTTACTCGAGACAGGGGGAACAAGAGACCCAGTACTTC. Translating gives CASSYSRQGEQETQYF.

This chain uses TRBV2 with TRBJ1-4; a weak D match, TRBD1 (5 bases). CDR3 length: 14 residues. Germline lookup yields CDR1 SNHLY and CDR2 FYNNEI. Trimming removed 3 bases at V and 8 bases at J, with 13 bases between. CDR3 sequence reads: CASSDRARPEKLFF. The CDR3 nucleotides are TGTGCCAGCAGTGACAGGGCGCGTCCAGAAAAACTGTTTTTT.

The chain couples TRBV14 to TRBJ2-7; D remains unclear. Germline CDR1 SGHDN, CDR2 FVKESK. This CDR3 spans 13 amino acids. The V end lost 2 bases, the J end lost 6 bases, and 11 bases lay between the germline ends. In nucleotides, the CDR3 is TGTGCCAGCAGCCAAAGAACTTTACTCGAGCAGTACTTC. It yields the protein CASSQRTLLEQYF.